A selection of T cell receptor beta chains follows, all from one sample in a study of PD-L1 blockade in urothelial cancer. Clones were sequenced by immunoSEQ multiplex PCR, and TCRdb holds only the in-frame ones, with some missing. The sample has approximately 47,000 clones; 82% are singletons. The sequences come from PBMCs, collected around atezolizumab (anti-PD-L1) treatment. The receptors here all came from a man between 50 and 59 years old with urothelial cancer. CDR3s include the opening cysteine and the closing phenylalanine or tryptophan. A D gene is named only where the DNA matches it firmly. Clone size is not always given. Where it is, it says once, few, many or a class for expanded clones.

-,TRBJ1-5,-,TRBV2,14,CASSYSLSNQPQHF,TGTGCCAGCAGTTACAGTCTTAGCAATCAGCCCCAGCATTTT
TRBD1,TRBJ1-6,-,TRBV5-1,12,CASSGDSSPLHF,TGCGCCAGCAGCGGGGACAGTTCACCCCTCCACTTT
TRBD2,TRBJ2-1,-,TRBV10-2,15,CASIPSGSSYNEQFF,TGCGCCAGCATTCCTAGCGGGAGCTCCTACAATGAGCAGTTCTTC
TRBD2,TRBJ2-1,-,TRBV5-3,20,CARSRGPGLAGGRSYNEQFF,TGTGCCAGAAGCCGGGGACCGGGACTAGCGGGGGGTCGCTCCTACAATGAGCAGTTCTTC
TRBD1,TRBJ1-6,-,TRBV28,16,CASSPLKTGANSPLHF,TGTGCCAGCAGTCCCTTAAAGACAGGGGCGAATTCACCCCTCCACTTT
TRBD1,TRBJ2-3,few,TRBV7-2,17,CASSLGQGWLGTDTQYF,TGTGCCAGCAGCTTGGGACAGGGCTGGCTTGGCACAGATACGCAGTATTTT
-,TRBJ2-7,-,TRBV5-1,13,CASSQGHTYEQYF,TGCGCCAGCAGCCAGGGGCACACCTACGAGCAGTACTTC
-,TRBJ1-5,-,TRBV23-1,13,CASSHGPGQPQHF,TGCGCCAGCAGTCATGGCCCAGGCCAGCCCCAGCATTTT
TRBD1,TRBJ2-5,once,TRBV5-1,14,CASSPWDRRKTQYF,TGCGCCAGCAGCCCGTGGGACAGGAGGAAGACCCAGTACTTC
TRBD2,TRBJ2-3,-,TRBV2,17,CASSAGTSGGAGDTQYF,TGTGCCAGCAGCGCCGGGACTAGCGGGGGGGCAGGGGATACGCAGTATTTT
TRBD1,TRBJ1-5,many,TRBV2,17,CASSEGPPGQGVREENF,TGTGCCAGCAGTGAAGGCCCACCGGGACAGGGGGTCCGCGAGGAGAATTTT
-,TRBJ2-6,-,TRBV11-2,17,CASSQYLVSSGANVLTF,TGTGCCAGCAGCCAATATTTGGTCAGCTCTGGGGCCAACGTCCTGACTTTC
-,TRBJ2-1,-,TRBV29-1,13,CSFLGSGHNEQFF,TGCAGCTTTTTGGGGAGCGGACACAATGAGCAGTTCTTC
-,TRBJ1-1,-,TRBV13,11,CASSYSTEAFF,TGTGCCAGCAGCTATAGCACTGAAGCTTTCTTT
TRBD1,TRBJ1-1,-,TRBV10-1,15,CASSEYGQGNTEAFF,TGCGCCAGCAGTGAGTACGGACAGGGAAACACTGAAGCTTTCTTT
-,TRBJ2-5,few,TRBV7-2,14,CASSLERTGETQYF,TGTGCCAGCAGCTTAGAACGGACTGGGGAGACCCAGTACTTC
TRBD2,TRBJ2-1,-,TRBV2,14,CAGGLAGGLDEQFF,TGTGCCGGGGGACTAGCGGGAGGGCTCGATGAGCAGTTCTTC